The rows below give T cell receptor beta chains drawn from one sample of a study of coeliac disease. The protocol was immunoSEQ multiplex PCR, while the TCRdb copy is restricted to in-frame clones and leaves out a portion. The repertoire includes roughly 7,000 clones, 50% to 65% of them detected once, and roughly 3% sits in the top ten. The sequencing input was lamina propria lymphocytes from the gut. These receptors were obtained from a woman aged 55-75 years with active celiac disease. Both conserved end residues are part of each CDR3. Each record gives: J gene, V gene, clone size, D gene, CDR3 protein, CDR3 DNA. The D gene is left open where the match is weak. Clone size is given for some rows only: seen once, a few or many times, or a class if the clone is expanded.

>TRBJ2-1|TRBV11-3|few|.
CASSFQGSTDEQFF
TGTGCCAGCAGCTTTCAGGGGTCCACCGATGAGCAGTTCTTC
>TRBJ2-3|TRBV9|.|TRBD2
CASSVTRAGLTDTQYF
TGTGCCAGCAGCGTAACGCGAGCGGGGTTAACAGATACGCAGTATTTT
>TRBJ2-5|TRBV9|.|.
CASSVSGEKETQYF
TGTGCCAGCAGCGTAAGTGGGGAGAAGGAGACCCAGTACTTC
>TRBJ2-5|TRBV7-2|.|.
CASSLVGQLGETQYF
TGTGCCAGCAGCTTAGTAGGCCAGCTGGGCGAGACCCAGTACTTC
>TRBJ1-2|TRBV19|once|TRBD1
CASSIGQRTGNYGYTF
TGTGCCAGTAGTATAGGCCAAAGGACAGGGAACTATGGCTACACCTTC
>TRBJ2-7|TRBV27|.|.
CASSLIQGRHEQYF
TGTGCCAGCAGTTTGATTCAGGGTCGGCACGAGCAGTACTTC
>TRBJ1-2|TRBV9|.|TRBD1
CASSPEATGDNYGYTF
TGTGCCAGCAGCCCGGAGGCGACAGGGGATAACTATGGCTACACCTTC
>TRBJ1-6|TRBV19|.|TRBD1
CASGTGGPGLPLHF
TGTGCCAGTGGAACAGGGGGCCCGGGTCTCCCCCTCCACTTT
>TRBJ1-5|TRBV5-1|.|.
CASSLEGDSNQPQHF
TGCGCCAGCAGCTTGGAGGGGGATAGCAATCAGCCCCAGCATTTT
>TRBJ2-7|TRBV2|.|.
CASSDRLYEQYF
TGTGCCAGCAGTGACAGGTTGTACGAGCAGTACTTC
>TRBJ1-2|TRBV2|.|TRBD1
CASSTGGGGYTF
TGTGCCAGCAGCACAGGGGGCGGTGGCTACACCTTC
>TRBJ2-7|TRBV29-1|.|.
CSVAAGWGPSYEQYF
TGCAGCGTTGCTGCTGGTTGGGGCCCTAGCTACGAGCAGTACTTC
>TRBJ1-4|TRBV7-6|.|.
CASSTGRRGGFKLFF
TGTGCCAGCAGCACCGGACGGAGGGGAGGTTTTAAACTGTTTTTT
>TRBJ2-7|TRBV11-2|.|.
CASSPGPSPNQGEQYF
TGTGCCAGCAGTCCCGGACCGTCGCCCAACCAGGGCGAGCAGTACTTC
>TRBJ2-1|TRBV5-4|few|TRBD1
CASSRRDRGRNEQFF
TGTGCCAGCAGCCGCCGGGACAGGGGGCGGAATGAGCAGTTCTTC
>TRBJ2-7|TRBV15|few|.
CATSRDPGNSYEQYF
TGTGCCACCAGCAGAGATCCGGGGAACTCCTACGAGCAGTACTTC
>TRBJ2-7|TRBV28|once|.
CASLGDTEPSYEQYF
TGTGCCAGTTTAGGGGACACCGAACCTTCCTACGAGCAGTACTTC
>TRBJ2-6|TRBV5-3|.|.
CARSLFRLTVVESGANVLTF
TGTGCCAGAAGCCTCTTTCGATTGACAGTCGTCGAGTCTGGGGCCAACGTCCTGACTTTC
>TRBJ1-1|TRBV14|.|.
CASSLYRVRTEAFF
TGTGCCAGCAGCCTGTACAGGGTTCGCACTGAAGCTTTCTTT
>TRBJ2-7|TRBV11-2|.|.
CASSLGAFGQYF
TGTGCCAGCAGCTTAGGCGCCTTCGGGCAGTACTTC
>TRBJ1-2|TRBV6-5|few|TRBD1
CASALTGVKGGYTF
TGTGCCAGTGCCCTCACAGGGGTAAAGGGAGGCTACACCTTC
>TRBJ1-5|TRBV30|.|TRBD1
CAWSVDRQGGNQPQHF
TGTGCCTGGAGTGTAGATAGGCAGGGGGGCAATCAGCCCCAGCATTTT
>TRBJ2-7|TRBV9|.|TRBD1
CASSGTGGSYEQYF
TGTGCCAGCAGCGGAACAGGGGGTTCCTACGAGCAGTACTTC
>TRBJ1-3|TRBV6-1|.|.
CASSEGRGDGNTIYF
TGTGCCAGCAGTGAAGGGAGGGGAGATGGAAACACCATATATTTT
>TRBJ1-1|TRBV7-3|.|.
CAASLGGESTEAFF
TGTGCCGCCAGCCTCGGTGGGGAGAGCACTGAAGCTTTCTTT
>TRBJ1-1|TRBV10-3|once|.
CAIRDTEGYNTEAFF
TGTGCCATCAGGGACACCGAAGGGTATAACACTGAAGCTTTCTTT